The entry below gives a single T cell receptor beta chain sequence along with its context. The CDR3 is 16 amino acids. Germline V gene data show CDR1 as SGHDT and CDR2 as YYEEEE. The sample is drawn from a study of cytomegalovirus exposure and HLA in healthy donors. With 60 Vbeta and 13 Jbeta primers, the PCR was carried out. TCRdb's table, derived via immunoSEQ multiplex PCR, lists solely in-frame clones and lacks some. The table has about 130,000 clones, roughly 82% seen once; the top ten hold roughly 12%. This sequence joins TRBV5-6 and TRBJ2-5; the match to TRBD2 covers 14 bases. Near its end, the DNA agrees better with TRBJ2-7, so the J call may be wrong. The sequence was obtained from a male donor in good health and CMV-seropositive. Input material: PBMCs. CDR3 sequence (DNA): TGTGCCAGCAGTGGGGGGACTAGCGGGAGTCCGTACGAGCAGTACTTC. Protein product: CASSGGTSGSPYEQYF.